The 2 T cell receptor beta chains below were found in one sample sequenced in a study of blood T cell repertoires in COVID-19. Here immunoSEQ multiplex PCR was the method, and the copy in TCRdb shows in-frame clones only, minus some. The sample lists over 90,000 clones, under 90% occurring once. Input material: peripheral blood. The receptor set was obtained from a human donor in a cohort sampled during active or convalescent COVID-19.

The genes are TRBV3-1 (or the pseudogene TRBV3-2) and TRBJ2-1, with 10 bases aligning to TRBD2. The CDR3 length is 17 residues. CDR1 and CDR2 (germline): LGHDT, YNNKEL (reference sequence). V lost 5 bases, J lost 4 bases, and 11 bases stayed unmatched. The CDR3: CASSVQRGGRIYNEQFF. CDR3 DNA sequence: TGTGCCAGCAGCGTCCAGCGGGGGGGCCGCATTTACAATGAGCAGTTCTTC.

V is TRBV7-6 and J is TRBJ2-7, with a possible D match to TRBD1 (6 bases). The CDR3 is 15 amino acids. The V gene's germline CDR1 is SGHVS and CDR2 FNYEAQ. The V end lost 5 bases, the J end lost 2 bases, and 16 bases lay between the germline ends. The CDR3 bases are TGTGCCAGCAGCCCCCGTCGTGGGGGCCCCTACGAGCAGTACTTC. Its translation is CASSPRRGGPYEQYF.